The 17 T cell receptor beta chains in this list originate from one sample, sequenced in a study of blood T cell repertoires in COVID-19 (dated by TCRdb to 2019 to 2021). The library was made by the immunoSEQ multiplex PCR assay. Entries here come from immuneACCESS through TCRdb and include only in-frame sequences with V and J called. Some clones fail to appear in such tables; in the studies checked, an unresolved V gene covers under half of the shortfall, and the cause of the remainder is unknown. The sample records a few hundred thousand clones, around nine tenths of which are singletons. Around 5.8% of the sample belongs to the ten largest clones. Sequenced sample: PBMCs or T cells enriched from blood (not recorded which). Receptors originate from a woman aged 40 to 50 who had recovered from COVID-19.

This sequence joins TRBV2 and TRBJ2-2; tentative D call: TRBD2 (5 bases). Trimming took 9 bases from V and 0 from J, leaving 11 bases between them. Looked up from germline, CDR1 is SNHLY and CDR2 is FYNNEI. This CDR3 has 14 amino acids. CDR3 protein: CASHSASNTGELFF. The CDR3 nucleotides read TGTGCCAGTCATAGCGCATCGAACACCGGGGAGCTGTTTTTT.

Worth noting for this clone: The sample carries other DNA sequences with the same CDR3. The chain recombines TRBV18 with TRBJ2-5; D is unclear. Trimming removed 2 bases at V and 3 bases at J, with 7 bases between. CDR1 is KGHSH and CDR2 is LQKENI in the germline V gene. The CDR3 has 13 amino acids. This chain's CDR3 is CASSPGQEETQYF. As DNA, the CDR3 is TGTGCCAGCTCACCAGGCCAAGAAGAGACCCAGTACTTC.

This chain uses TRBV11-1 with TRBJ2-5; D might be TRBD1 (7 bases). There are 15 residues in the CDR3. Trimming left V 6 bases short and J 5 bases short, with 19 bases between. Germline V gene sequence: CDR1 SGHAT, CDR2 FQDESV (reference sequence). The CDR3 DNA follows: TGTGCCAGCAGGCCCTCCGGGCCAGGGGGGGAGACCCAGTACTTC. Its protein is CASRPSGPGGETQYF. The full variable domain, completed using reference TRBV11-1 and TRBJ2-5, is EAEVAQSPRYKITEKSQAVAFWCDPISGHATLYWYRQILGQGPELLVQFQDESVVDDSQLPKDRFSAERLKGVDSTLKIQPAELGDSAMYLCASRPSGPGGETQYFGPGTRLLVL.

V usage is TRBV6-2 or TRBV6-3 and J usage is TRBJ2-5; D uncertain. Germline CDR1 reads MNHEY; CDR2 reads SVGEGT. Trimming pared 0 bases from V and 5 bases from J, leaving 4 bases between. The CDR3 sequence is 12 residues long. Here the CDR3 DNA reads TGTGCCAGCAGTTACTCGTATGAGACCCAGTACTTC. The encoded protein is CASSYSYETQYF.

Only a few counts were recorded for this clone. The gene calls are TRBV7-3 and TRBJ1-6; D is uncertain. This CDR3 has 15 amino acids. V was clipped by 1 base and J by 7 bases, with 11 bases between them. CDR1 and CDR2 from the germline V gene are SGHTA and FQGTGA. The CDR3 nucleotides read TGTGCCAGCAGCTTAATGTCCCACGGGAATTCACCCCTCCACTTT. This encodes CASSLMSHGNSPLHF.

The V call is TRBV10-3, the J call TRBJ2-7; D call uncertain. Germline V gene data show CDR1 as ENHRY and CDR2 as SYGVKD. There are 14 residues in the CDR3. Trimming left V 0 bases short and J 3 bases short, with 9 bases between. The CDR3 loop is CAISESGTNYEQYF. In DNA form, the CDR3 reads TGTGCCATCAGTGAGTCGGGCACCAACTACGAGCAGTACTTC.

The chain joins TRBV27 to TRBJ1-4; no reliable D call. Trimming removed 4 bases from V and 1 base from J, with 16 bases in between. Germline loops: CDR1 MNHEY, CDR2 SMNVEV (reference sequence). This CDR3 is built from 17 residues. The CDR3 sequence is CASSSRMEGLTNEKLFF. CDR3 bases: TGTGCCAGCAGTTCGCGGATGGAGGGTTTAACTAATGAAAAACTGTTTTTT.

This sequence joins TRBV2 and TRBJ2-7, with 7 positions matching TRBD1. The CDR3 length is 15 residues. Germline CDR1 SNHLY, CDR2 FYNNEI. V lost 7 bases and J lost 3; bases outside the gene matches: 12. CDR3 DNA: TGTGCCAGCACCCTCGGCCCGGGACAGAACTACGAGCAGTACTTC. Protein product: CASTLGPGQNYEQYF. Together with reference TRBV2 and TRBJ2-7, the CDR3 gives the full variable domain: EPEVTQTPSHQVTQMGQEVILRCVPISNHLYFYWYRQILGQKVEFLVSFYNNEISEKSEIFDDQFSVERPDGSNFTLKIRSTKLEDSAMYFCASTLGPGQNYEQYFGPGTRLTVT.

The gene calls are TRBV6-2 or TRBV6-3 and TRBJ1-5, with a possible D match to TRBD1 (5 bases). The CDR3 covers 15 residues. Germline CDR1 reads MNHEY; CDR2 reads SVGEGT. Deletions cut 5 bases from V and 4 bases from J, with 15 bases between. The CDR3: CASSITGVGNQPQHF. In DNA form, the CDR3 reads TGTGCCAGCAGTATAACAGGTGTTGGTAATCAGCCCCAGCATTTT.

The chain joins TRBV11-3 to TRBJ2-3, with D possibly TRBD2 on 6 matching bases. V gave up 8 bases and J gave up 4 bases, with 19 bases separating them. CDR1 and CDR2 (germline): SGHNT, YENEEA. The CDR3 has 15 amino acids. The chain's CDR3 is CASSERGRRSDTQYF. The CDR3 DNA reads TGTGCCAGCTCTGAACGAGGGAGGAGGTCAGATACGCAGTATTTT.

The J gene is TRBJ1-1, the V gene TRBV29-1, with a tentative D call TRBD1 (5 bases). This CDR3 is built from 16 residues. V lost 4 bases and J lost 3, with 21 bases in between. CDR1 is SQVTM, CDR2 ANQGSEA, per germline. CDR3 residues: CSVGGGVYRRDTEAFF. Written as DNA, the CDR3 is TGCAGCGTTGGCGGAGGGGTCTACAGACGGGACACTGAAGCTTTCTTT.

This clone was seen many times. The rearrangement uses TRBV18 and TRBJ2-1, with a weak D call TRBD2 (6 bases). Trimming removed 2 bases from V and 0 bases from J, with 14 bases in between. The CDR3 contains 17 residues. Per germline, CDR1 KGHSH and CDR2 LQKENI. Here the CDR3 DNA reads TGTGCCAGCTCACCAGGTTCAGCGGGTAGCTCCTACAATGAGCAGTTCTTC. Translated, it gives CASSPGSAGSSYNEQFF.

The CDR3 DNA sequence: TGCAGCGTTGAGACAGCCCGGAGAGGCTACACCTTC. Translation: CSVETARRGYTF. The chain is built from TRBV29-1 and TRBJ1-2; possible D gene TRBD1, 5 bases. From germline, CDR1 is SQVTM and CDR2 ANQGSEA. The CDR3 spans 12 residues. V was cut by 3 bases and J by 8 bases, with 13 bases left in between.

The chain joins TRBV5-4 to TRBJ2-5, with D hard to call. The CDR3 covers 14 residues. Germline V gene sequence: CDR1 SGHNT, CDR2 YYREEE (reference sequence). V was shortened by 3 bases and J by 2 bases, with 11 bases between the two germline ends. CDR3 nucleotide sequence: TGTGCCAGCAGCTCCCCCAGAGGACAAGAGACCCAGTACTTC. This gives the protein CASSSPRGQETQYF.

The chain recombines TRBV28 with TRBJ2-4, with D uncertain. Germline CDR1 reads MDHEN; CDR2 reads SYDVKM. The CDR3 runs 15 residues. Trimming stripped 1 base from V and 8 bases from J, with 15 bases between. CDR3 nucleotides: TGTGCCAGCAGTTTATTGGGCGCCCGCGACGACATTCAGTACTTC. Its translation is CASSLLGARDDIQYF.

Written as DNA, the CDR3 is TGTGCCAGCAGCCTTGGACTAGCGGGAGAGGGGACCCAGTACTTC. This translates into CASSLGLAGEGTQYF. The chain combines TRBV9 with TRBJ2-5, with 13 bases identical to TRBD2. V lost 4 bases to trimming and J lost 7 bases; unmatched junction nucleotides: 7. The CDR3 runs to 15 residues. Germline CDR1 reads SGDLS; CDR2 reads YYNGEE.

The chain uses TRBV19 and TRBJ2-3; 7 bases match TRBD2. The CDR3 covers 15 residues. Unmatched junction bases numbered 5, after V lost 4 bases and J lost 1 base. The V gene's germline CDR1 is LNHDA and CDR2 SQIVND (reference sequence). The CDR3 loop reads CASSRASGGTDTQYF. In DNA form, the CDR3 reads TGTGCCAGTAGTAGGGCTAGCGGTGGCACAGATACGCAGTATTTT. Combining the CDR3 with reference TRBV19 and TRBJ2-3 gives the whole variable domain DGGITQSPKYLFRKEGQNVTLSCEQNLNHDAMYWYRQDPGQGLRLIYYSQIVNDFQKGDIAEGYSVSREKKESFPLTVTSAQKNPTAFYLCASSRASGGTDTQYFGPGTRLTVL.